Presented here are 10 T cell receptor beta chains from one specimen sequenced in a study of blood T cell repertoires in COVID-19. This table comes from immunoSEQ multiplex PCR, and its TCRdb copy is limited to in-frame clones, with some not included. The data contain approximately 180,000 clones, 70% to 90% of them singletons. The sample was peripheral blood. Receptors were obtained from a man aged 55 to 70 with acute or convalescent COVID-19.

This chain links TRBV6-5 with TRBJ2-3, with 8 positions matching TRBD2. The CDR3 contains 13 residues. With 7 bases clipped from V and 3 bases from J, the junction kept 3 bases outside the gene matches. Germline assignment: CDR1 MNHEY and CDR2 SVGAGI. The CDR3: CASMAGGTDTQYF. CDR3 nucleotides: TGTGCCAGCATGGCGGGAGGTACAGATACGCAGTATTTT.

The chain couples TRBV7-9 to TRBJ2-1; 10 nucleotides agree with TRBD2. The length of the CDR3 is 16 residues. CDR1 SEHNR and CDR2 FQNEAQ come from the germline V gene (reference sequence). The V segment lost 0 bases and the J segment 4 bases; nucleotides outside the gene matches: 3. This CDR3 reads CASSLAASGSYNEQFF. CDR3 nucleotide sequence: TGTGCCAGCAGCTTAGCGGCTAGCGGGAGTTACAATGAGCAGTTCTTC.

This clone was detected a few times. The V call is TRBV7-2, the J call TRBJ2-1; D remains ambiguous. This CDR3 region has 16 residues. Germline V gene lookup returns CDR1 SGHTA and CDR2 FQGNSA. Trimming removed 1 base at V and 0 bases at J, with 10 bases between. The CDR3 DNA is TGTGCCAGCAGCTTAGTTGGGCAGAACTCCTACAATGAGCAGTTCTTC. Amino acids: CASSLVGQNSYNEQFF.

The chain joins TRBV7-2 to TRBJ1-1, with TRBD1 matching 8 bases. CDR1 and CDR2 (germline): SGHTA, FQGNSA. Trimming took 3 bases from V and 4 from J; bases not matched to a gene: 7. The CDR3 is 15 amino acids. CDR3 in DNA: TGTGCCAGCAGCTTCACCGGGACAGGCGGCACTGAAGCTTTCTTT. Residues: CASSFTGTGGTEAFF. The full variable domain, with the rest looked up from reference TRBV7-2 and TRBJ1-1, is GAGVSQSPSNKVTEKGKDVELRCDPISGHTALYWYRQSLGQGLEFLIYFQGNSAPDKSGLPSDRFSAERTGGSVSTLTIQRTQQEDSAVYLCASSFTGTGGTEAFFGQGTRLTVV.

The chain joins TRBV9 to TRBJ2-1; 10 bases are shared with TRBD2. V lost 4 bases to trimming and J lost 8 bases; unmatched junction nucleotides: 12. The germline V gene has CDR1 SGDLS and CDR2 YYNGEE. This CDR3 is 16 amino acids long. CDR3: CASSFQAGGASDEQFF. Here the CDR3 DNA reads TGTGCCAGCAGCTTCCAAGCGGGGGGGGCTAGCGATGAGCAGTTCTTC.

The J gene is TRBJ2-5, the V gene TRBV7-9; D uncertain. Per the germline V gene, CDR1 is SEHNR and CDR2 is FQNEAQ (reference sequence). This CDR3 spans 13 amino acids. Between the trimmed V and J ends, which lost 8 bases and 0 bases, there was a span of 10 bases. The CDR3 spells CASLVSYQETQYF. As DNA, the CDR3 is TGTGCCAGCCTTGTGAGCTACCAAGAGACCCAGTACTTC.

As DNA, the CDR3 is TGTGCCAGCAGTTACGGGGTCGTGGCAGGGGATGAGCAGTTCTTC. Protein sequence: CASSYGVVAGDEQFF. The rearrangement uses TRBV6-5 and TRBJ2-1; maybe TRBD1 (6 bases). The CDR3 covers 15 residues. The germline gives CDR1 MNHEY, CDR2 SVGAGI. Trimming shortened V by 2 bases and J by 8 bases, and 16 bases separated the two germline ends.

The J gene is TRBJ1-1, the V gene TRBV27, with D uncertain. Trimming shortened V by 6 bases and J by 1 base, and 9 bases separated the two germline ends. The germline V gene encodes CDR1 MNHEY and CDR2 SMNVEV (reference sequence). The CDR3 has 13 amino acids. The CDR3 here is CASSREANTEAFF. The CDR3 bases are TGTGCCAGCAGCCGGGAGGCGAACACTGAAGCTTTCTTT.

The chain couples TRBV2 to TRBJ2-2; 8 positions match TRBD2. Germline loops: CDR1 SNHLY, CDR2 FYNNEI. Unmatched junction bases numbered 5, after V lost 5 bases and J lost 0 bases. The CDR3 contains 16 residues. In DNA, the CDR3 is TGTGCCAGCAGTACACGGACTAGCCCGAACACCGGGGAGCTGTTTTTT. Protein product: CASSTRTSPNTGELFF.

V and J are TRBV7-3 and TRBJ2-7, with D tentatively TRBD2 (5 bases). The ends were cut back, 2 bases at V and 7 bases at J, with 12 bases in the middle. Germline V gene lookup returns CDR1 SGHTA and CDR2 FQGTGA. CDR3 size: 13 residues. The CDR3 bases are TGTGCCAGCAGCTTACACGCCTCGGGGGAGCAGTACTTC. This translates into CASSLHASGEQYF.